This T cell receptor beta chain was sequenced during a study of blood T cell repertoires in COVID-19. The overall study: Samples representing acute and convalescent COVID-19 were sourced from the United States, Italy and Spain. Sources were T cells, B-cell-depleted T cells, or PBMCs; the material itself was cDNA or gDNA.

In the authors' methods: Amplifying reference gene primers gave estimates of nucleated cell counts. Assay: immunoSEQ multiplex PCR; the TCRdb copy retains only in-frame clones and omits some. V and J calls and clone size are given by that table; D and trimming were obtained from the DNA. The sample records under 200,000 clones, 80% to 90% being singletons. This clone appeared a single time. Germline lookup yields CDR1 MGHRA and CDR2 YSYEKL. The length of the CDR3 is 15 residues. V lost 0 bases and J 5 bases, leaving 10 bases between the germline ends. This rearrangement joins TRBV4-1 to TRBJ1-4; no clear D. Specimen: peripheral blood. The clonotype comes from a man aged 18 to 29 with active or convalescent COVID-19. CDR3: CASSQDFPLNEKLFF. The CDR3 DNA reads as TGCGCCAGCAGCCAAGATTTTCCCTTGAATGAAAAACTGTTTTTT.